Presented here are 27 T cell receptor beta chains from one specimen sequenced in a study of T cells in Graves' hyperthyroidism and ophthalmopathy. There were TCR beta CDR3 regions amplified from RNA transcripts. First-round RT-PCR with HTBI primers amplified the TCR CDR3 region. TCRdb analysed the multiplex PCR reads with MiXCR anew, one entry per CDR3 protein. The sample has over 250,000 distinct CDR3 sequences, around 20% seen once; the top ten hold 50% to 75%. What was sequenced was blood. The receptor set was obtained from a man aged 25-40 years with Graves' ophthalmopathy.

This chain joins TRBV7-9 and TRBJ2-2; either TRBD1 or TRBD2 may fit D (5 bases each). CDR1 and CDR2 from the germline V gene are SEHNR and FQNEAQ (reference sequence). V lost 8 bases and J 2 bases, leaving 15 bases between the germline ends. The CDR3 length is 15 residues. CDR3 DNA sequence: TGTGCCAGCGGTCGTGGGACGGCAAACACCGGGGAGCTGTTTTTT. This codes for CASGRGTANTGELFF.

The chain links TRBV5-1 to TRBJ1-2, with D unresolved. This CDR3 has 10 residues. V lost 10 bases and J lost 7, with 11 bases in between. Germline CDR1 and CDR2: SGHRS and YFSETQ. Written as DNA, the CDR3 is TGCGCCTCACCGATAATTGGCTACACCTTC. Translated, it gives CASPIIGYTF.

The chain is built from TRBV5-1 and TRBJ1-1; D remains unclear. This CDR3 has 16 amino acids. Germline V CDR1 and CDR2: SGHRS, YFSETQ. The ends were cut back, 0 bases at V and 2 bases at J, with 14 bases in the middle. The CDR3 is CASSLVGITTNTEAFF. The CDR3, as DNA: TGCGCCAGCAGCTTGGTTGGTATTACGACCAACACTGAAGCTTTCTTT.

The chain carries TRBV29-1 and TRBJ1-2, with TRBD1 matching over 9 bases. V was clipped by 4 bases and J by 4 bases; unmatched bases: 7. Germline CDR1 reads SQVTM; CDR2 reads ANQGSEA. This CDR3 has 14 amino acids. The CDR3 nucleotides are TGCAGCGTTGGGGACAGGGTTAAACGCTATGGCTACACCTTC. Encoded protein: CSVGDRVKRYGYTF.

In this sample, this clonotype turned up many times. V gene TRBV5-1 combines with J gene TRBJ2-7; D is perhaps TRBD1 (5 bases). The CDR3 runs 14 residues. The germline V gene has CDR1 SGHRS and CDR2 YFSETQ. The germline V and J ends were trimmed by 0 bases and 8 bases, with 15 bases remaining between them. CDR3 DNA sequence: TGCGCCAGCAGCTTGGAAAGCAGGGTGGAGAAGCAGTACTTC. Residues: CASSLESRVEKQYF.

This clonotype occurred many times. This chain joins TRBV3-1 and TRBJ2-2; no reliable D call. Trimming pared 3 bases from V and 7 bases from J, leaving 6 bases between. Per the germline V gene, CDR1 is LGHDT and CDR2 is YNNKEL (reference sequence). The CDR3 has 12 residues. The CDR3 coding sequence is TGTGCCAGCAGCCACACGGGCGGGGAGCTGTTTTTT. The encoded protein is CASSHTGGELFF.

The chain employs TRBV4-1 and TRBJ1-5, with 8 positions matching TRBD1. The CDR3 sequence is 16 residues long. The germline CDR1 and CDR2 sequences are MGHRA and YSYEKL. V lost 0 bases, J lost 6 bases, and 7 bases stayed unmatched. The CDR3 is CASSQDRGQVVQPQHF. The CDR3 DNA is TGCGCCAGCAGCCAAGACCGGGGACAGGTAGTTCAGCCCCAGCATTTT.

The chain uses TRBV9 and TRBJ2-2; 14 bases are shared with TRBD2. Germline V gene data show CDR1 as SGDLS and CDR2 as YYNGEE. V shed 0 bases and J 1 base; nucleotides not matched to a gene: 8. The CDR3 is made up of 20 amino acids. The CDR3 nucleotides read TGTGCCAGCAGCGTAGGGGGAGGACTAGCGGGAGGCTTGAACACCGGGGAGCTGTTTTTT. Translated, it gives CASSVGGGLAGGLNTGELFF.

V is TRBV7-3 and J is TRBJ2-2; D is perhaps TRBD1 (5 bases). Between the trimmed V and J ends, which lost 2 bases and 2 bases, there was a span of 12 bases. This CDR3 contains 16 residues. The germline CDR1 and CDR2 sequences are SGHTA and FQGTGA. The CDR3 sequence is CASSLVPGLNTGELFF. In DNA, the CDR3 is TGTGCCAGCAGCTTAGTCCCAGGGTTAAACACCGGGGAGCTGTTTTTT. Supplemented by reference TRBV7-3 and TRBJ2-2, the full variable domain reads GAGVSQTPSNKVTEKGKYVELRCDPISGHTALYWYRQSLGQGPEFLIYFQGTGAADDSGLPNDRFFAVRPEGSVSTLKIQRTERGDSAVYLCASSLVPGLNTGELFFGEGSRLTVL.

This clonotype has ten or more counts. V and J are TRBV2 and TRBJ1-1; weak D call: TRBD1 (6 bases). V lost 1 base to trimming and J lost 4 bases, with 16 bases between them. The CDR3 contains 16 residues. Germline V CDR1 and CDR2: SNHLY, FYNNEI. In nucleotides, the CDR3 is TGTGCCAGCAGTGAAGGGACAGCCCTTTTGGGCACTGAAGCTTTCTTT. This sequence encodes CASSEGTALLGTEAFF.

There are many counts of this clonotype. This chain joins TRBV10-3 and TRBJ2-3, with TRBD1 matching 12 bases. CDR3 length equals 17 residues. The V gene's germline CDR1 is ENHRY and CDR2 SYGVKD. With 2 bases clipped from V and 4 bases from J, the junction kept 7 bases outside the gene matches. This CDR3 reads CAISEPPGQGASDTQYF. DNA for the CDR3: TGTGCCATCAGTGAGCCTCCGGGACAGGGGGCGTCAGATACGCAGTATTTT.

The rearrangement uses TRBV5-1 and TRBJ2-7, with D uncertain. The CDR3 has 16 amino acids. V dropped 2 bases and J dropped 4 bases, with 19 bases sitting between them. From germline, CDR1 is SGHRS and CDR2 YFSETQ. This chain's CDR3 is CASSFQAGSYKYEQYF. CDR3 coding DNA: TGCGCCAGCAGCTTCCAAGCCGGCTCCTACAAATACGAGCAGTACTTC. Full variable domain (rest looked up from reference TRBV5-1 and TRBJ2-7): KAGVTQTPRYLIKTRGQQVTLSCSPISGHRSVSWYQQTPGQGLQFLFEYFSETQRNKGNFPGRFSGRQFSNSRSEMNVSTLELGDSALYLCASSFQAGSYKYEQYFGPGTRLTVT.

V usage is TRBV10-3 and J usage is TRBJ2-2, with D unclear. Between the trimmed V and J ends, which lost 4 bases and 6 bases, there was a span of 15 bases. This CDR3 is 15 amino acids long. Per germline, CDR1 ENHRY and CDR2 SYGVKD. The CDR3 DNA follows: TGTGCCATCAGTGTTGGCTCACCCAAAGCCGGGGAGCTGTTTTTT. This translates into CAISVGSPKAGELFF.

The J gene is TRBJ1-2, the V gene TRBV12-3 or TRBV12-4; D ambiguous. V was trimmed by 6 bases and J by 4 bases, leaving 12 bases between them. The CDR3 spans 13 residues. CDR3 sequence: CASRRDTAYGYTF. The CDR3 region has the DNA TGTGCCAGCAGGAGGGATACCGCCTATGGCTACACCTTC.

This clonotype was seen more than once but under ten times. V is TRBV28 and J is TRBJ2-2, with D uncertain. This CDR3 region has 15 residues. CDR1 and CDR2 (germline): MDHEN, SYDVKM. V shed 4 bases and J shed 1 base, with 10 bases lying between them. CDR3 nucleotide sequence: TGTGCCAGCAGTTCGGTTGGGGAGAACACCGGGGAGCTGTTTTTT. It specifies CASSSVGENTGELFF.

The genes are TRBV7-9 and TRBJ1-2, with 10 bases lining up with TRBD1. Germline CDR1 SEHNR, CDR2 FQNEAQ (reference sequence). This CDR3 is built from 13 residues. V shed 4 bases, J shed 7 bases, and the junction held 3 bases outside the gene matches. CDR3 in DNA: TGTGCCAGCAGCTCCCGGGACAGGGGTGGCTACACCTTC. It yields the protein CASSSRDRGGYTF.

V gene TRBV7-9 combines with J gene TRBJ2-4; D possibly corresponds to TRBD2 (6 bases). Deletions cut 5 bases from V and 0 bases from J, with 11 bases between. CDR3 size: 15 residues. Looked up from germline, CDR1 is SEHNR and CDR2 is FQNEAQ (reference sequence). The CDR3 protein is CASSAQLAAKNIQYF. The CDR3 DNA reads TGTGCCAGCAGCGCCCAACTAGCAGCCAAAAACATTCAGTACTTC. The variable domain in full, completed from reference TRBV7-9 and TRBJ2-4, reads DTGVSQNPRHKITKRGQNVTFRCDPISEHNRLYWYRQTLGQGPEFLTYFQNEAQLEKSRLLSDRFSAERPKGSFSTLEIQRTEQGDSAMYLCASSAQLAAKNIQYFGAGTRLSVL.

This clonotype was seen repeatedly, ten times or more. The V call is TRBV28, the J call TRBJ2-7; TRBD2 aligns across 8 bases. This CDR3 contains 16 residues. V trimming: 2 bases; J trimming: 0 bases; junction bases outside the gene matches: 6. CDR1 and CDR2 (germline): MDHEN, SYDVKM. CDR3 residues: CASSLGGAGGSYEQYF. CDR3 nucleotide sequence: TGTGCCAGCAGTTTAGGAGGGGCGGGAGGCTCCTACGAGCAGTACTTC.

The sample holds a few counts of this clonotype. The CDR3 bases are TGCAGCGTTGTGGGGGGACTAGGGGCCTACGAGCAGTACTTC. Residues: CSVVGGLGAYEQYF. The J gene is TRBJ2-7, the V gene TRBV29-1, with 8 nucleotides matching TRBD2. The ends lost 4 bases at V and 2 bases at J; junction bases unmatched: 7. The CDR3 spans 14 residues. Germline CDR1 is SQVTM and CDR2 is ANQGSEA.

This clonotype occurred many times. The rearrangement uses TRBV28 and TRBJ2-7; D unresolved. V lost 3 bases, J lost 2 bases, and 20 bases lay in between. Germline V gives CDR1 MDHEN, CDR2 SYDVKM. The CDR3 covers 17 residues. The CDR3: CASSFRVGAVSPYEQYF. CDR3 DNA: TGTGCCAGCAGTTTTAGGGTAGGAGCCGTTTCACCCTACGAGCAGTACTTC.

This clonotype was seen a handful of times. This rearrangement joins TRBV6-1 to TRBJ2-3; unclear D gene. The ends were cut back, 0 bases at V and 7 bases at J, with 8 bases in the middle. The CDR3 covers 13 residues. The germline CDR1 and CDR2 sequences are MNHNS and SASEGT. The CDR3 sequence: CASSEAFLNTQYF. Here the CDR3 DNA reads TGTGCCAGCAGTGAAGCGTTTCTAAATACGCAGTATTTT.

The rearrangement joins TRBV20-1 to TRBJ2-7; D ambiguous. V was clipped by 1 base and J by 5 bases, with 15 bases between them. There are 14 residues in the CDR3. Germline CDR1 DFQATT, CDR2 SNEGSKA (reference sequence). The CDR3 loop is CSARVGRVPHEQYF. Here the CDR3 DNA reads TGCAGTGCTAGAGTCGGTAGGGTACCCCACGAGCAGTACTTC.

This clonotype was observed a few times. The chain joins TRBV7-2 to TRBJ2-5; D possibly corresponds to TRBD2 (6 bases). The germline gives CDR1 SGHTA, CDR2 FQGNSA. The CDR3 spans 16 residues. Deletions cut 4 bases from V and 2 bases from J, with 17 bases between. The CDR3 here is CASSSRLGGRQETQYF. The CDR3 DNA reads TGTGCCAGCAGCTCGAGACTAGGAGGGAGGCAAGAGACCCAGTACTTC.

Written as DNA, the CDR3 is TGTGCCAGCAGTTTGGTGAGGAACTCACCCCTCCACTTT. Amino acid sequence: CASSLVRNSPLHF. The chain joins TRBV12-3 or TRBV12-4 to TRBJ1-6; D unclear. The CDR3 is 13 residues long. V was trimmed by 3 bases and J by 10 bases, leaving 10 bases between them.

This clonotype was seen a few times. The J gene is TRBJ2-5, the V gene TRBV7-8; D possibly corresponds to TRBD1 (6 bases). Trimming removed 5 bases at V and 1 base at J, with 17 bases between. Per the germline V gene, CDR1 is SGHVS and CDR2 is FQNEAQ. There are 16 residues in the CDR3. CDR3 protein: CASSPMGASPQETQYF. The DNA for the CDR3 is TGTGCCAGCAGCCCCATGGGGGCCTCCCCCCAAGAGACCCAGTACTTC. Using reference TRBV7-8 and TRBJ2-5 for the parts outside the CDR3, the full variable domain is GAGVSQSPRYKVAKRGQDVALRCDPISGHVSLFWYQQALGQGPEFLTYFQNEAQLDKSGLPSDRFFAERPEGSVSTLKIQRTQQEDSAVYLCASSPMGASPQETQYFGPGTRLLVL.

CDR3: CASTLGPMAGVLDTQYF. CDR3 DNA: TGTGCCAGCACCCTAGGGCCTATGGCGGGAGTTTTAGATACGCAGTATTTT. The chain carries TRBV11-1 and TRBJ2-3; 7 nucleotides line up with TRBD2. The V gene end was trimmed by 7 bases and the J gene end by 5 bases; junction bases not matched to a gene: 18. The germline gives CDR1 SGHAT, CDR2 FQDESV (reference sequence). CDR3 length equals 17 residues.

V and J are TRBV12-3 or TRBV12-4 and TRBJ2-4; 8 bases are a match to TRBD1. This CDR3 is 16 amino acids long. V lost 6 bases, J lost 0 bases, and 7 bases stayed unmatched. CDR3: CASSNDRGLAKNIQYF. The CDR3 nucleotides read TGTGCCAGCAGCAACGACAGGGGATTAGCCAAAAACATTCAGTACTTC.